Listed here are 3 T cell receptor beta chains from one sample, sequenced in a study of CD8 T cells in ankylosing spondylitis. Via MiXCR, TCRdb re-called the 5' RACE reads, giving one row per CDR3 protein. The sample has approximately 30,000 distinct CDR3 sequences; over 7% are singletons. Sequencing was performed on blood. These receptors were taken from a male donor with ankylosing spondylitis or in good health (not recorded which).

This clonotype was seen repeatedly, ten times or more. This chain links TRBV28 with TRBJ2-1; unclear D gene. CDR1 is MDHEN and CDR2 is SYDVKM in the germline V gene. This CDR3 spans 11 amino acids. Trimming took 4 bases from V and 11 from J, leaving 9 bases between them. This CDR3 reads CASSSTFQQFF. In DNA form, the CDR3 reads TGTGCCAGCAGTTCCACTTTTCAGCAGTTCTTC. Together with reference TRBV28 and TRBJ2-1, the CDR3 gives the full variable domain: DVKVTQSSRYLVKRTGEKVFLECVQDMDHENMFWYRQDPGLGLRLIYFSYDVKMKEKGDIPEGYSVSREKKERFSLILESASTNQTSMYLCASSSTFQQFFGPGTRLTVL.

The sample holds many counts of this clonotype. The genes are TRBV4-2 and TRBJ2-7; 7 bases agree with TRBD2. V shed 4 bases and J 2 bases; nucleotides not matched to a gene: 5. CDR1 and CDR2 from the germline V gene are LGHNA and YNFKEQ. There are 14 residues in the CDR3. The CDR3 protein is CASSLAGPTYEQYF. In DNA form, the CDR3 reads TGTGCCAGCAGCCTAGCGGGCCCGACCTACGAGCAGTACTTC.

This clonotype was picked up a small number of times. The chain couples TRBV20-1 to TRBJ2-5; D might be TRBD1 or TRBD2, each matching 6 bases. V lost 4 bases to trimming and J lost 7 bases, with 19 bases between them. The germline V gene has CDR1 DFQATT and CDR2 SNEGSKA (reference sequence). The CDR3 spans 14 residues. CDR3 in amino acids: CSATRGLGGGTQYF. CDR3 DNA sequence: TGCAGTGCTACGCGGGGTCTAGGGGGTGGGACCCAGTACTTC.